The present entry profiles one TCR beta chain with its context. As yet, its antigen is unknown. The sample originates from a study of CD8 T cells in ankylosing spondylitis. Study-level points and caveats: Ankylosing spondylitis blood seemed to carry a telltale TCR beta motif made of eight or nine highly homologous variants. Certain motif variants had earlier been reported in reactive arthritis synovial fluid and blood. Disease-linked clones displayed a CD8+ phenotype and appeared relatively rarely in peripheral blood.

The CDR3 spans 14 residues. CDR1 is SNHLY and CDR2 is FYNNEI in the germline V gene. J was trimmed by 1 base and V by 6 bases; bases with no gene match: 5. As the method for making TCR beta libraries, quantitative 5'-RACE with molecular barcodes was used. TCRdb re-derived calls from the 5' RACE reads in MiXCR, one entry per CDR3 protein. The table has approximately 140,000 distinct CDR3 sequences, roughly 9% seen once. The gene calls are TRBV2 and TRBJ1-2; 7 bases map to TRBD1. Sequencing was carried out using blood, either unsorted or a sorted T cell fraction (not recorded which). The TCR was taken from a male donor with ankylosing spondylitis or in good health (not recorded which). CDR3 region: CASRGDSFNYGYTF. In DNA, the CDR3 is TGTGCCAGCAGGGGGGACAGTTTTAACTATGGCTACACCTTC.